This record covers a single T cell receptor (beta chain). This sample was taken from a study of blood T cell repertoires in COVID-19. Study in general: Italy, Spain and the United States were the sources of the convalescent and acute COVID-19 samples. T cells, B-cell-depleted T cells, or PBMCs provided the cDNA or gDNA that served as material.

Recruited during active infection, patients (from Seattle) were subsequently followed longitudinally. This CDR3 region has 14 residues. After removal of 3 bases from V and 6 bases from J, the junction contained 4 bases not matched to a gene. The germline gives CDR1 LGHDT, CDR2 YNNKEL (reference sequence). In the authors' methods: Reference gene primer amplification gave nucleated cell count estimates. Sequencing used immunoSEQ multiplex PCR; TCRdb keeps in-frame clones, though not all of them. V and J calls and clone size are copied from that table; D and trimming were computed from the DNA. The sample includes over 200,000 clones, around 89% of them seen just once.

The chain is built from TRBV3-1 (or the pseudogene TRBV3-2) and TRBJ2-3; 9 nucleotides match TRBD2. The specimen was peripheral blood. The clonotype was recovered from a young man with COVID-19, enrolled during active disease. The CDR3, as DNA: TGTGCCAGCAGCCACCTAGCGGGGACGGATACGCAGTATTTT. This sequence encodes CASSHLAGTDTQYF.